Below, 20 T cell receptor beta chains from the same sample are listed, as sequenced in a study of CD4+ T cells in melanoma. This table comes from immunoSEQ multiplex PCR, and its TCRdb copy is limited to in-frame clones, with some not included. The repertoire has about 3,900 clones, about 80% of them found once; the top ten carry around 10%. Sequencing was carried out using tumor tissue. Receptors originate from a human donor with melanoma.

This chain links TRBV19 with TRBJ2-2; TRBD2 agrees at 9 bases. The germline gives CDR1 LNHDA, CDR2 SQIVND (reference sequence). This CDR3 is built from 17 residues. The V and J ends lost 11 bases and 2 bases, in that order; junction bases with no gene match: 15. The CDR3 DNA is TGTGCCGCCAGCAGGAGGTATAGCGGGAGAAACACCGGGGAGCTGTTTTTT. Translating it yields CAASRRYSGRNTGELFF.

The DNA of the CDR3 is TGTGCCAGCAGCTTAGATTTGATCCGGGACAGGGGCTACGAGCAGTACTTC. Protein: CASSLDLIRDRGYEQYF. The chain recombines TRBV7-2 with TRBJ2-7; 10 bases match TRBD1. The length of the CDR3 is 17 residues. V lost 1 base to trimming and J lost 3 bases; unmatched junction nucleotides: 9. CDR1 and CDR2 (germline): SGHTA, FQGNSA.

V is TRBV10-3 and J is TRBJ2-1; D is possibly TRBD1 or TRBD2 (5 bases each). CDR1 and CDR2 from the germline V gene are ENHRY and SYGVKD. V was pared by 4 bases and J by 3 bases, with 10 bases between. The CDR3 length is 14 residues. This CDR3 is CAISGGVFYNEQFF. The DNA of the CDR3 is TGTGCCATCAGTGGAGGGGTTTTCTACAATGAGCAGTTCTTC.

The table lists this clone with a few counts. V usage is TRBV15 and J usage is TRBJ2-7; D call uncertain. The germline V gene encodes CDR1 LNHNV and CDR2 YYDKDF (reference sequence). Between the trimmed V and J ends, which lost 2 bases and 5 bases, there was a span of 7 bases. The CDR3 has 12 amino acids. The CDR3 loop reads CATSRNEDEQYF. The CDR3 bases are TGTGCCACCAGCAGAAATGAGGACGAGCAGTACTTC.

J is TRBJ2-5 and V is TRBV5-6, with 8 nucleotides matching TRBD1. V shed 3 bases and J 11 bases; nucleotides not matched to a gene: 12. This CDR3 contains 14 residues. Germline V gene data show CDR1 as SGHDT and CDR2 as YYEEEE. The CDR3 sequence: CASSSGDRGGEQYF. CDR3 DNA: TGTGCCAGCAGCTCCGGCGACAGGGGTGGGGAGCAGTACTTC.

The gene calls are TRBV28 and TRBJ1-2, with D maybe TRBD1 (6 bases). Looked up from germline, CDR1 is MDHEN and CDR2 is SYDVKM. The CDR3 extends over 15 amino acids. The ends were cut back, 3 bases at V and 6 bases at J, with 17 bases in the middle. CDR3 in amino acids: CASSFRTDGGHGYTF. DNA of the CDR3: TGTGCCAGCAGTTTCCGGACAGACGGAGGACATGGCTACACCTTC.

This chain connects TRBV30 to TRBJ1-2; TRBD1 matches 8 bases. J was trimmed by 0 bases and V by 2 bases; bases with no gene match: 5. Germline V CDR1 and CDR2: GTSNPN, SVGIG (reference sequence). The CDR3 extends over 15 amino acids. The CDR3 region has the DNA TGTGCCTGGAGTCCGGGACAGGAAGCTAACTATGGCTACACCTTC. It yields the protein CAWSPGQEANYGYTF.

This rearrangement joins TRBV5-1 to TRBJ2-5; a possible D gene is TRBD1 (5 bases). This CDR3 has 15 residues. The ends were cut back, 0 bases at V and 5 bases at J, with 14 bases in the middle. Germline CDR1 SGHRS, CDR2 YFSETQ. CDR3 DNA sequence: TGCGCCAGCAGCTTGGCTGGCCAGGGTGGGGAGACCCAGTACTTC. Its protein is CASSLAGQGGETQYF.

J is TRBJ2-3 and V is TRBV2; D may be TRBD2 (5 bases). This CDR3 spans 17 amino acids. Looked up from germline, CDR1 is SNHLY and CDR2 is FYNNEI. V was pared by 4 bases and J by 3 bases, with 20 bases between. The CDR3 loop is CASSVSAERDNTDTQYF. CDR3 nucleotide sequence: TGTGCCAGCAGTGTTTCAGCGGAAAGGGATAATACAGATACGCAGTATTTT.

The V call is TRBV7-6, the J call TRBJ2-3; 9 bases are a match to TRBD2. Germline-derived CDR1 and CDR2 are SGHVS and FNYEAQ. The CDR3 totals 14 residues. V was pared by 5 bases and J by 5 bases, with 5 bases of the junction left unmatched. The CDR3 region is CASSQLAGRDTQYF. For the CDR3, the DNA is TGTGCCAGCAGCCAGCTAGCGGGGAGAGATACGCAGTATTTT.

In DNA, the CDR3 is TGTGCCAGTAGTATAGGCGGAGGGGGCCACATGAACACTGAAGCTTTCTTT. Translating it yields CASSIGGGGHMNTEAFF. The V gene is TRBV19, the J gene TRBJ1-1, with 7 bases lining up with TRBD1. V dropped 1 base and J dropped 0; count of bases not matched to a gene: 8. Germline V lookup: CDR1 LNHDA, CDR2 SQIVND (reference sequence). The CDR3 is made up of 17 amino acids.

The CDR3 loop is CATSRERWGNQPQHF. The CDR3 coding sequence is TGTGCCACCAGCAGAGAAAGATGGGGCAATCAGCCCCAGCATTTT. The V call is TRBV15, the J call TRBJ1-5; the D is unclear. V lost 0 bases and J 2 bases, leaving 8 bases between the germline ends. CDR3 size: 15 residues. Germline CDR1 is LNHNV and CDR2 is YYDKDF (reference sequence).

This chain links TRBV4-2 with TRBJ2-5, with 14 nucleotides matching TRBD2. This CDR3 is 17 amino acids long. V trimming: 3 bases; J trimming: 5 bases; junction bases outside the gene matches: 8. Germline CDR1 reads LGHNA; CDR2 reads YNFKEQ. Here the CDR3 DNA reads TGTGCCAGCAGCCACCCGACTAGCGGGAGGGCCGTGGAGACCCAGTACTTC. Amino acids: CASSHPTSGRAVETQYF.

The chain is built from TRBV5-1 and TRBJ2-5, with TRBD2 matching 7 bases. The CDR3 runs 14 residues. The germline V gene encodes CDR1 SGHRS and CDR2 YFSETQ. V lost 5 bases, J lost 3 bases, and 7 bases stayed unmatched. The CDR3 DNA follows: TGCGCCAGCAGACGACTAGCAGTAGAAGAGACCCAGTACTTC. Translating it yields CASRRLAVEETQYF.

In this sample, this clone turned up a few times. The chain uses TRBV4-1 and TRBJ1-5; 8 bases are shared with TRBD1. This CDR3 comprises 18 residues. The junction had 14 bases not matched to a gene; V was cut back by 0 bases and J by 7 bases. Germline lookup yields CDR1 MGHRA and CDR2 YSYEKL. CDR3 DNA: TGCGCCAGCAGCCAAGAAGGGACAGGCCCACAACAACGGCAGCCCCAGCATTTT. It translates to CASSQEGTGPQQRQPQHF.

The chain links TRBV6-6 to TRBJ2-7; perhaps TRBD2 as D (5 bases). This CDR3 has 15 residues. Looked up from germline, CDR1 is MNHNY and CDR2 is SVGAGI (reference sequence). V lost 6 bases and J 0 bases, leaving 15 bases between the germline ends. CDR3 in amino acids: CASSLKLGSSYEQYF. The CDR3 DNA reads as TGTGCCAGCAGCCTCAAACTGGGGAGCTCCTACGAGCAGTACTTC.

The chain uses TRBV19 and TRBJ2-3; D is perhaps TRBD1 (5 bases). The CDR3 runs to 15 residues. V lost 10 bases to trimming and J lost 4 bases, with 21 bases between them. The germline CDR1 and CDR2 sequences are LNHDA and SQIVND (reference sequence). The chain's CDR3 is CATSNRNSRADTQYF. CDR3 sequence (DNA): TGTGCCACCTCCAACAGGAACTCCAGGGCAGATACGCAGTATTTT.

This CDR3 reads CASSLTGVEQYF. The CDR3 nucleotides read TGTGCCAGCAGCCTGACAGGGGTCGAGCAGTACTTC. The J gene is TRBJ2-7, the V gene TRBV28; the match to TRBD1 covers 8 bases. V shed 6 bases and J 6 bases; nucleotides not matched to a gene: 4. CDR3 size: 12 residues. CDR1 and CDR2 from the germline V gene are MDHEN and SYDVKM.

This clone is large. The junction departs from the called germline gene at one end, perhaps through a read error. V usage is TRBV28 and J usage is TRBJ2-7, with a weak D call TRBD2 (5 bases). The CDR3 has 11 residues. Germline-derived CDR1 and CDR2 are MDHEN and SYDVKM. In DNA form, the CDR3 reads TGTGCCAGCAGAGAGGGCAGAATAATCTTCTTC. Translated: CASREGRIIFF.

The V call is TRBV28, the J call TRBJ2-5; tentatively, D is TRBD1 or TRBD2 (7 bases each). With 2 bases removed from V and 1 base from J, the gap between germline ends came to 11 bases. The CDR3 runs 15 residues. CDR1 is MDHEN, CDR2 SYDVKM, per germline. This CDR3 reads CASSLVRGGQETQYF. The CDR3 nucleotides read TGTGCCAGCAGTTTAGTCAGGGGGGGCCAAGAGACCCAGTACTTC.